This is a list of T cell receptor beta chains from one sample in a study of vaccination and CD4 T cells after COVID-19. TCRdb itself ran the PCR reads through MiXCR, one entry per CDR3 protein. The sample has 13,000 or so distinct CDR3 sequences, roughly 41% seen once. These TCRs' antigens remain unknown. What was sequenced was CD4+ T cells from blood, cultured in vitro. The receptors stem from a human donor who had recovered from COVID-19. CDR3s include the opening cysteine and the closing phenylalanine or tryptophan. Each record gives: clone size, D gene, V gene, J gene, CDR3 DNA, CDR3 protein. The D gene is left open where the match is weak. The size entry is marked missing in some rows and otherwise reads once, few, many or a size class.

clone size: few; D gene: NA; V gene: TRBV7-9; J gene: TRBJ1-3; CDR3 DNA: TGTGCAACACGGAGCTCTGGAAACACCATATATTTT; CDR3 protein: CATRSSGNTIYF
clone size: NA; D gene: NA; V gene: TRBV7-2; J gene: TRBJ2-7; CDR3 DNA: TGTGCCAGCAGCTTAGAGGGCGGATCCTACGAGCAGTACTTC; CDR3 protein: CASSLEGGSYEQYF
clone size: NA; D gene: TRBD2; V gene: TRBV27; J gene: TRBJ2-7; CDR3 DNA: TGTGCCAGCAGGTCTCCGGGACTAGCCTACGAGCAGTACTTC; CDR3 protein: CASRSPGLAYEQYF
clone size: NA; D gene: NA; V gene: TRBV18; J gene: TRBJ1-1; CDR3 DNA: TGTGCCAGCTCACCACAGAACACTGAAGCTTTCTTT; CDR3 protein: CASSPQNTEAFF
clone size: NA; D gene: NA; V gene: TRBV12-3/TRBV12-4; J gene: TRBJ1-1; CDR3 DNA: TGTGCCAGCGGGTCTCTTCTCCGGGGTGGAGGAGCTTTCTTT; CDR3 protein: CASGSLLRGGGAFF
clone size: few; D gene: NA; V gene: TRBV6-2/TRBV6-3; J gene: TRBJ1-2; CDR3 DNA: TGTGCCAGCAGTTACGATTCCCGACCTAACTATGGCTACACCTTC; CDR3 protein: CASSYDSRPNYGYTF
clone size: NA; D gene: TRBD1; V gene: TRBV6-1; J gene: TRBJ2-7; CDR3 DNA: TGTGCCAGCGTACTATCCGGGACAGTAGAATCCTACGAGCAGTACTTC; CDR3 protein: CASVLSGTVESYEQYF
clone size: medium-sized; D gene: TRBD1; V gene: TRBV6-2/TRBV6-3; J gene: TRBJ1-5; CDR3 DNA: TGTGCCAGCAGCTCGACAGGGGCAAGAAATCAGCCCCAGCATTTT; CDR3 protein: CASSSTGARNQPQHF
clone size: few; D gene: NA; V gene: TRBV28; J gene: TRBJ1-2; CDR3 DNA: TGTGCCAGCAGTCCGAGGACATATGGCTACACCTTC; CDR3 protein: CASSPRTYGYTF
clone size: NA; D gene: NA; V gene: TRBV5-1; J gene: TRBJ2-7; CDR3 DNA: TGCGCCAGCAGCTTGGCTCTCGGGTCAAACTACGAGCAGTACTTC; CDR3 protein: CASSLALGSNYEQYF
clone size: NA; D gene: NA; V gene: TRBV1; J gene: TRBJ1-2; CDR3 DNA: TGCACCAGCAGGGCACAGGGGGCTCTGGGCTACACCTTC; CDR3 protein: CTSRAQGALGYTF
clone size: NA; D gene: NA; V gene: TRBV6-5; J gene: TRBJ1-2; CDR3 DNA: TGTGCCAGCAGTTACTCGAGGGGGGTGTATGGCTACACCTTC; CDR3 protein: CASSYSRGVYGYTF
clone size: NA; D gene: NA; V gene: TRBV2; J gene: TRBJ2-1; CDR3 DNA: TGTGCCAGCAGGGGACCGGGTTCCTACAATGAGCAGTTCTTC; CDR3 protein: CASRGPGSYNEQFF
clone size: NA; D gene: NA; V gene: TRBV12-3/TRBV12-4; J gene: TRBJ1-5; CDR3 DNA: TGTGCCAGCAGTCGAGACCCAGGGCATCAGCCCCAGCATTTT; CDR3 protein: CASSRDPGHQPQHF
clone size: few; D gene: TRBD1; V gene: TRBV6-5; J gene: TRBJ2-7; CDR3 DNA: TGTGCCAGCAGTTTCCGACAGGGTCCCGAGCAGTACTTC; CDR3 protein: CASSFRQGPEQYF
clone size: NA; D gene: TRBD1; V gene: TRBV20-1; J gene: TRBJ1-5; CDR3 DNA: TGCAGTGCCCTTTCCGGGACAGGGAATTTCGGCAATCAGCCCCAGCATTTT; CDR3 protein: CSALSGTGNFGNQPQHF
clone size: few; D gene: NA; V gene: TRBV7-2; J gene: TRBJ2-6; CDR3 DNA: TGTGCCAGCAGCCAATTCTCTGGGGCCAACGTCCTGACTTTC; CDR3 protein: CASSQFSGANVLTF
clone size: NA; D gene: NA; V gene: TRBV27; J gene: TRBJ1-1; CDR3 DNA: TGTGCCAGCAGTACCCTCTCGAACACTGAAGCTTTCTTT; CDR3 protein: CASSTLSNTEAFF
clone size: medium-sized; D gene: TRBD1; V gene: TRBV24-1; J gene: TRBJ1-2; CDR3 DNA: TGTGCCGTTCAACAGGGGGGCTATGGCTACACCTTC; CDR3 protein: CAVQQGGYGYTF
clone size: NA; D gene: NA; V gene: TRBV20-1; J gene: TRBJ2-1; CDR3 DNA: TGCAGTGCTGAAGGGAGGCGGGGTTTCTACAATGAGCAGTTCTTC; CDR3 protein: CSAEGRRGFYNEQFF
clone size: NA; D gene: TRBD1; V gene: TRBV19; J gene: TRBJ1-1; CDR3 DNA: TGTGCCAGTAGCTTCCGGGACAGCCGAGCTTTCTTT; CDR3 protein: CASSFRDSRAFF
clone size: NA; D gene: NA; V gene: TRBV7-2; J gene: TRBJ2-7; CDR3 DNA: TGTGCCAGCAGCTTAATGGCAGGGGAAACCTACGAGCAGTACTTC; CDR3 protein: CASSLMAGETYEQYF
clone size: few; D gene: NA; V gene: TRBV30; J gene: TRBJ1-6; CDR3 DNA: TGTGCCTGGACCCAAACAGGATCACCCCTCCACTTT; CDR3 protein: CAWTQTGSPLHF
clone size: NA; D gene: NA; V gene: TRBV19; J gene: TRBJ1-5; CDR3 DNA: TGTGCCAGTAGCCCTCGGACGGAAAATCGGCCCCAGCATTTT; CDR3 protein: CASSPRTENRPQHF
clone size: few; D gene: TRBD1; V gene: TRBV20-1; J gene: TRBJ2-3; CDR3 DNA: TGCAGTGCTAGAGGGACAGGGAACACAGATACGCAGTATTTT; CDR3 protein: CSARGTGNTDTQYF
clone size: few; D gene: TRBD1; V gene: TRBV7-2; J gene: TRBJ1-1; CDR3 DNA: TGTGCCAGCAGCTTCACAGGGGGCGGAAACACTGAAGCTTTCTTT; CDR3 protein: CASSFTGGGNTEAFF
clone size: NA; D gene: NA; V gene: TRBV10-2; J gene: TRBJ2-2; CDR3 DNA: TGCGCCAGCAATTCCCATACCGGGGAGCTGTTTTTT; CDR3 protein: CASNSHTGELFF
clone size: NA; D gene: NA; V gene: TRBV20-1; J gene: TRBJ2-7; CDR3 DNA: TGCAGTGCTAGAGATTATCTAGCTGCCGGCTACGAGCAGTACTTC; CDR3 protein: CSARDYLAAGYEQYF
clone size: once; D gene: NA; V gene: TRBV18; J gene: TRBJ1-1; CDR3 DNA: TGTGCCAGCTCACTTCGGGACCGAGGTTTGGCTTTCTTT; CDR3 protein: CASSLRDRGLAFF
clone size: NA; D gene: NA; V gene: TRBV20-1; J gene: TRBJ1-5; CDR3 DNA: TGCAGTGCTCGGGACGGAAACAATCAGCCCCAGCATTTT; CDR3 protein: CSARDGNNQPQHF
clone size: NA; D gene: NA; V gene: TRBV7-2; J gene: TRBJ1-2; CDR3 DNA: TGTGCCAGCAGCTTTAAAACAGACTCCTACTATGGCTACACCTTC; CDR3 protein: CASSFKTDSYYGYTF
clone size: NA; D gene: NA; V gene: TRBV7-2; J gene: TRBJ2-1; CDR3 DNA: TGTGCCAGCAGCTTAGGGGGTTCTCCCTACAATGAGCAGTTCTTC; CDR3 protein: CASSLGGSPYNEQFF
clone size: NA; D gene: NA; V gene: TRBV6-5; J gene: TRBJ1-2; CDR3 DNA: TGTGCCAGCAGTTACGGTACAGGGCTCGGCTACACCTTC; CDR3 protein: CASSYGTGLGYTF
clone size: NA; D gene: NA; V gene: TRBV30; J gene: TRBJ2-5; CDR3 DNA: TGTGCCTGGACCACCTCGGTAGGCGAGACCCAGTACTTC; CDR3 protein: CAWTTSVGETQYF
clone size: few; D gene: TRBD1; V gene: TRBV20-1; J gene: TRBJ1-5; CDR3 DNA: TGCAGTGCCATGGACAGGCAAAATCAGCCCCAGCATTTT; CDR3 protein: CSAMDRQNQPQHF
clone size: NA; D gene: TRBD1; V gene: TRBV2; J gene: TRBJ2-2; CDR3 DNA: TGTGCCAGCAGGGAAAACAGGGGCACCGGGGAGCTGTTTTTT; CDR3 protein: CASRENRGTGELFF
clone size: NA; D gene: TRBD1; V gene: TRBV29-1; J gene: TRBJ1-1; CDR3 DNA: TGCAGCGTTAGGTCAGGGGGCCCCGGTGAGGCTTTCTTT; CDR3 protein: CSVRSGGPGEAFF
clone size: few; D gene: NA; V gene: TRBV7-6; J gene: TRBJ1-2; CDR3 DNA: TGTGCCAGCAGCTCCAGCCCAACGGGACAAGGCTACACCTTC; CDR3 protein: CASSSSPTGQGYTF